Listed below are T cell receptor beta chains from one sample, sequenced in a study of response to subunit inactivated influenza vaccine. TCRdb reprocessed the RT-PCR reads via MiXCR and lists one record per CDR3 protein. The sample lists a few hundred thousand distinct CDR3 sequences, approximately 15% occurring once. The material sequenced was PBMCs from blood, taken about 13 days after vaccination. The receptors come from a man aged 45 to 65 who received an inactivated influenza vaccine. Each CDR3 is given with its conserved first and last residue. Fields, in order: CDR3 length, J gene, V gene, CDR3 protein.

19 | TRBJ1-5 | TRBV18 | CASSPRDGRGPSSNQPQHF
14 | TRBJ2-7 | TRBV20-1 | CSAREGTGGYEQYF
13 | TRBJ2-3 | TRBV4-2 | CASSQQSPDTQYF
13 | TRBJ1-1 | TRBV20-1 | CSAGGLGNTEAFF
16 | TRBJ2-2 | TRBV24-1 | CATSDVRGRRAGELFF
13 | TRBJ2-5 | TRBV7-2 | CASSARAEETQYF
14 | TRBJ2-3 | TRBV20-1 | CSSPGLAVADTQYF
15 | TRBJ2-7 | TRBV29-1 | CSVEYRHLSSYEQYF
15 | TRBJ2-1 | TRBV7-3 | CASSLTPSSYNEQFF
15 | TRBJ2-7 | TRBV5-6 | CASSLGGQGVYEQYF
14 | TRBJ2-5 | TRBV12-3/TRBV12-4 | CASSLVGYQETQYF
16 | TRBJ2-3 | TRBV20-1 | CSAGGIRSGYTDTQYF
16 | TRBJ2-5 | TRBV2 | CASRGGQGGLQETQYF
17 | TRBJ1-6 | TRBV6-5 | CASSYGTRSRNNSPLHF
12 | TRBJ2-1 | TRBV5-5 | CASMTTNNEQFF
15 | TRBJ1-3 | TRBV10-3 | CAIGPGWGSGNTIYF
17 | TRBJ2-1 | TRBV3-2 | CASSQAGLAGVVNEQFF
13 | TRBJ1-4 | TRBV30 | CAWKQGAGEKLFF
15 | TRBJ2-3 | TRBV12-3/TRBV12-4 | CASSFAPTVSDTQYF
17 | TRBJ2-2 | TRBV15 | CATSRDGLAGVGGELFF
16 | TRBJ2-7 | TRBV20-1 | CSARDLGSGGAYVQYF
13 | TRBJ2-5 | TRBV7-6 | CAKIQGDQETQYF
13 | TRBJ1-1 | TRBV5-4 | CASSYTGLSEAFF
14 | TRBJ2-6 | TRBV7-9 | CASSTIGRANVLTF
13 | TRBJ2-7 | TRBV10-2 | CASSRQQDYEQYF
12 | TRBJ2-2 | TRBV29-1 | CSGGGKSGELFF
14 | TRBJ2-5 | TRBV29-1 | CSVGVMTAQETQYF
13 | TRBJ2-3 | TRBV27 | CASSSLPPDTQYF
11 | TRBJ2-7 | TRBV29-1 | CSVEENYEQYF
11 | TRBJ2-7 | TRBV28 | CATTGRYEQYF
14 | TRBJ2-3 | TRBV10-3 | CAIRGGDITDTQYF
12 | TRBJ2-5 | TRBV12-3/TRBV12-4 | CASSSAYETQYF
12 | TRBJ2-1 | TRBV12-3/TRBV12-4 | CASSLPVHEQFF
14 | TRBJ1-4 | TRBV7-9 | CASSGWTGDEKLFF
14 | TRBJ2-3 | TRBV5-1 | CASSWTSGEDTQYF
15 | TRBJ2-4 | TRBV28 | CASSLPSGAKNIQYF
17 | TRBJ2-1 | TRBV14 | CASSQLRGTTSYNEQFF
13 | TRBJ2-7 | TRBV6-2/TRBV6-3 | CASRAGQTYEQYF
14 | TRBJ2-7 | TRBV7-8 | CASSLAGTLPEQYF
16 | TRBJ1-1 | TRBV6-1 | CASKMGQGMMNTEAFF
13 | TRBJ2-7 | TRBV29-1 | CSVVGGDGGEQYF
14 | TRBJ2-1 | TRBV19 | CASNHRDGELEQFF
15 | TRBJ2-7 | TRBV5-1 | CASSFGRPGSYEQYF
15 | TRBJ2-7 | TRBV7-2 | CASSLNGLGLYEQYF
15 | TRBJ2-1 | TRBV7-2 | CASSLVGGVYNEQFF